Below are 7 T cell receptor beta chains sequenced from a single sample in a study of cytomegalovirus exposure and HLA in healthy donors. In the PCR, 60 Vbeta and 13 Jbeta primers were used. Profiled with immunoSEQ multiplex PCR; TCRdb holds only in-frame clones, not every one. This table holds about 110,000 clones, 75% to 90% found once. Sequencing was carried out using PBMCs. The receptors were gathered from a man in his forties or fifties in good health and CMV-seronegative.

The CDR3 region is CASSPGRENEKLFF. The CDR3, as DNA: TGCGCCAGCAGCCCTGGACGGGAGAATGAAAAACTGTTTTTT. The chain recombines TRBV5-1 with TRBJ1-4, with no clear D. This CDR3 comprises 14 residues. The ends were cut back, 4 bases at V and 5 bases at J, with 12 bases in the middle. The germline CDR1 and CDR2 sequences are SGHRS and YFSETQ.

This rearrangement joins TRBV18 to TRBJ1-1; possible D gene TRBD1, 6 bases. Per germline, CDR1 KGHSH and CDR2 LQKENI. Trimming pared 1 base from V and 4 bases from J, leaving 10 bases between. The CDR3 loop spans 14 amino acids. CDR3: CASSPLGASTEAFF. Here the CDR3 DNA reads TGTGCCAGCTCACCACTGGGGGCGAGCACTGAAGCTTTCTTT.

The chain links TRBV4-2 to TRBJ2-3, with TRBD2 matching over 11 bases. Germline assignment: CDR1 LGHNA and CDR2 YNFKEQ. J was trimmed by 5 bases and V by 1 base; bases with no gene match: 5. CDR3 length equals 16 residues. CDR3 sequence: CASSQAPTSGGDTQYF. The DNA of the CDR3 is TGTGCCAGCAGCCAAGCCCCCACTAGCGGGGGAGATACGCAGTATTTT.

The CDR3 region has the DNA TGTGCCAGCCGAGGGGACACTTTTCAATATGGCTACACCTTC. Protein product: CASRGDTFQYGYTF. The chain employs TRBV2 and TRBJ1-2; D possibly corresponds to TRBD1 (6 bases). Germline V gene data show CDR1 as SNHLY and CDR2 as FYNNEI. CDR3 length: 14 amino acids. V was cut by 8 bases and J by 5 bases, with 18 bases left in between. Together with reference TRBV2 and TRBJ1-2, the CDR3 gives the full variable domain: EPEVTQTPSHQVTQMGQEVILRCVPISNHLYFYWYRQILGQKVEFLVSFYNNEISEKSEIFDDQFSVERPDGSNFTLKIRSTKLEDSAMYFCASRGDTFQYGYTFGSGTRLTVV.

This rearrangement joins TRBV2 to TRBJ1-1, with 8 bases lining up with TRBD1. The V and J ends lost 6 bases and 3 bases, in that order; junction bases with no gene match: 3. The germline V gene encodes CDR1 SNHLY and CDR2 FYNNEI. The CDR3 contains 13 residues. Written as DNA, the CDR3 is TGTGCCAGCAGGGACAGGGACTACACTGAAGCTTTCTTT. This encodes CASRDRDYTEAFF. The whole variable domain, remainder taken from reference TRBV2 and TRBJ1-1, is EPEVTQTPSHQVTQMGQEVILRCVPISNHLYFYWYRQILGQKVEFLVSFYNNEISEKSEIFDDQFSVERPDGSNFTLKIRSTKLEDSAMYFCASRDRDYTEAFFGQGTRLTVV.

V and J are TRBV4-2 and TRBJ2-7; 11 positions match TRBD2. The CDR3 loop spans 16 amino acids. Per germline, CDR1 LGHNA and CDR2 YNFKEQ. Trimming took 2 bases from V and 3 from J; bases not matched to a gene: 6. The CDR3 loop reads CASSQTSSGGFYEQYF. The CDR3 DNA follows: TGTGCCAGCAGCCAAACTTCTAGCGGGGGGTTCTACGAGCAGTACTTC.

The J gene is TRBJ1-2, the V gene TRBV30, with 7 bases fitting TRBD1. Germline trimming cut 3 bases from V and 5 bases from J; bases unmatched to any gene: 9. The CDR3 spans 14 residues. Germline V CDR1 and CDR2: GTSNPN, SVGIG (reference sequence). The CDR3 sequence: CAWRGKGAPYGYTF. CDR3 nucleotides: TGTGCCTGGAGGGGAAAGGGGGCCCCATATGGCTACACCTTC. The whole variable domain, filled in from reference TRBV30 and TRBJ1-2, reads SQTIHQWPATLVQPVGSPLSLECTVEGTSNPNLYWYRQAAGRGLQLLFYSVGIGQISSEVPQNLSASRPQDRQFILSSKKLLLSDSGFYLCAWRGKGAPYGYTFGSGTRLTVV.